One sample yielded the 24 T cell receptor beta chains listed below, sequenced in a study of OX40 agonist ivuxolimab in advanced cancers. Method: immunoSEQ multiplex PCR; TCRdb's copy keeps in-frame clones and lacks some. The sample holds 28,000 or so clones, roughly 80% seen once. This material consisted of CD4+ or CD8+ T cells sorted from blood, taken in a trial of the OX40 agonist ivuxolimab. All receptors come from an adult with an advanced solid tumor such as melanoma, head and neck, liver or kidney cancer.

This clone was seen a few times. V and J are TRBV7-8 and TRBJ2-7, with D possibly matching TRBD2 (5 bases). This CDR3 contains 14 residues. Germline-derived CDR1 and CDR2 are SGHVS and FQNEAQ. V lost 5 bases and J lost 5, with 16 bases in between. The CDR3 here is CASSPVRGSHEQYF. DNA for the CDR3: TGTGCCAGCAGCCCCGTGAGAGGGTCCCACGAGCAGTACTTC.

This chain links TRBV4-1 with TRBJ2-1; perhaps TRBD2 as D (5 bases). Trimming cost V 1 base and J 6 bases, with 10 bases left between them. This CDR3 contains 14 residues. From germline, CDR1 is MGHRA and CDR2 YSYEKL. CDR3 coding DNA: TGCGCCAGCAGCCAAGGGACTTGGCGCAATGAGCAGTTCTTC. It translates to CASSQGTWRNEQFF.

In its sample, this clone was seen once. This sequence joins TRBV6-5 and TRBJ2-3; D tentatively fits TRBD1 or TRBD2 (5 bases each). The V gene's germline CDR1 is MNHEY and CDR2 SVGAGI. V lost 5 bases to trimming and J lost 14 bases, with 14 bases between them. This CDR3 is built from 11 residues. The CDR3 spells CASSDMGVRYF. The CDR3 DNA sequence: TGTGCCAGCAGTGACATGGGGGTACGGTATTTT.

V and J are TRBV27 and TRBJ1-1; possible D gene TRBD1, 6 bases. Germline CDR1 is MNHEY and CDR2 is SMNVEV (reference sequence). Trimming shortened V by 4 bases and J by 5 bases, and 17 bases separated the two germline ends. This CDR3 has 15 residues. CDR3 in amino acids: CASSSRNRVRTEAFF. As DNA, the CDR3 is TGTGCCAGCAGTTCCCGGAACAGGGTAAGGACTGAAGCTTTCTTT.

V usage is TRBV6-5 and J usage is TRBJ1-1; TRBD1 aligns across 9 bases. Germline lookup yields CDR1 MNHEY and CDR2 SVGAGI. The V segment lost 6 bases and the J segment 5 bases; nucleotides outside the gene matches: 10. CDR3 length equals 15 residues. This CDR3 reads CASRLTGTGRTEAFF. DNA of the CDR3: TGTGCCAGCAGACTAACCGGGACAGGGAGGACTGAAGCTTTCTTT.

This chain joins TRBV9 and TRBJ2-5, with D perhaps matching TRBD1 or TRBD2 (6 bases each). This CDR3 spans 15 amino acids. Germline CDR1 reads SGDLS; CDR2 reads YYNGEE. Trimming stripped 4 bases from V and 4 bases from J, with 17 bases between. CDR3 amino acids: CASSPLGGEAETQYF. The CDR3 DNA reads as TGTGCCAGCAGCCCATTGGGGGGCGAGGCAGAGACCCAGTACTTC. Looking up the rest from reference TRBV9 and TRBJ2-5 gives the full variable domain: DSGVTQTPKHLITATGQRVTLRCSPRSGDLSVYWYQQSLDQGLQFLIQYYNGEERAKGNILERFSAQQFPDLHSELNLSSLELGDSALYFCASSPLGGEAETQYFGPGTRLLVL.

The chain recombines TRBV4-1 with TRBJ2-7; weak D call: TRBD2 (6 bases). CDR3 size: 13 residues. The V end lost 1 base, the J end lost 4 bases, and 8 bases lay between the germline ends. Germline assignment: CDR1 MGHRA and CDR2 YSYEKL. The DNA for the CDR3 is TGCGCCAGCAGCCAAGGGGCGGGGTACGAGCAGTACTTC. Residues: CASSQGAGYEQYF.

V is TRBV19 and J is TRBJ1-1; no clear D gene. Germline V CDR1 and CDR2: LNHDA, SQIVND (reference sequence). CDR3 length equals 11 residues. V dropped 6 bases and J dropped 3 bases, with 5 bases sitting between them. CDR3 in DNA: TGTGCCAGTAGGGTAGACACTGAAGCTTTCTTT. Translated: CASRVDTEAFF.

This clone was counted between two and nine times. The CDR3 sequence is CASSLVARELFF. In nucleotides, the CDR3 is TGTGCCAGCAGCTTAGTGGCAAGGGAGCTGTTTTTT. This sequence joins TRBV7-2 and TRBJ2-2; D remains ambiguous. Trimming stripped 1 base from V and 9 bases from J, with 6 bases between. Germline V CDR1 and CDR2: SGHTA, FQGNSA. The CDR3 length is 12 residues.

The DNA for the CDR3 is TGTGCCAGCAGCCGCGGTGGCGACTATTTTTTTTTCTATGGCTACACCTTC. Translating gives CASSRGGDYFFFYGYTF. The rearrangement links TRBV5-8 to TRBJ1-2; no reliable D call. The CDR3 is made up of 17 amino acids. The germline CDR1 and CDR2 sequences are SGHTS and YDEGEE. V shed 4 bases and J shed 4 bases, with 23 bases lying between them. Together with reference TRBV5-8 and TRBJ1-2, the CDR3 gives the full variable domain: EAGVTQSPTHLIKTRGQQATLRCSPISGHTSVYWYQQALGLGLQFLLWYDEGEERNRGNFPPRFSGRQFPNYSSELNVNALELEDSALYLCASSRGGDYFFFYGYTFGSGTRLTVV.

The V call is TRBV6-9, the J call TRBJ1-4; D is possibly TRBD1 (5 bases). CDR1 MNHGY and CDR2 SVAAGI come from the germline V gene. The CDR3 is 14 amino acids. The V gene lost 3 bases and the J gene lost 7 bases, with 12 bases spanning the gap. DNA for the CDR3: TGTGCCAGCAGTTACTGGGCAGGGAGTGAAAAACTGTTTTTT. It translates to CASSYWAGSEKLFF.

The chain employs TRBV5-5 and TRBJ1-1; D uncertain. Germline V gene sequence: CDR1 SGHKS, CDR2 YYEKEE (reference sequence). The CDR3 is 15 amino acids. Trimming took 1 base from V and 4 from J, leaving 14 bases between them. Here the CDR3 DNA reads TGTGCCAGCAGCTTGTACGAGGGTTGGGGCACTGAAGCTTTCTTT. It specifies CASSLYEGWGTEAFF. The entire variable domain, with the rest obtained from reference TRBV5-5 and TRBJ1-1, is as follows: DAGVTQSPTHLIKTRGQQVTLRCSPISGHKSVSWYQQVLGQGPQFIFQYYEKEERGRGNFPDRFSARQFPNYSSELNVNALLLGDSALYLCASSLYEGWGTEAFFGQGTRLTVV.

A few counts support this clone. The rearrangement uses TRBV5-1 and TRBJ2-2; 11 positions agree with TRBD2. This CDR3 comprises 17 residues. The V and J ends lost 3 bases and 1 base, in that order; junction bases with no gene match: 5. In germline, CDR1 is SGHRS, CDR2 YFSETQ. DNA for the CDR3: TGCGCCAGCAGCTCGCACCTAGCGGGGGGGAACACCGGGGAGCTGTTTTTT. Encoded protein: CASSSHLAGGNTGELFF.

This chain connects TRBV4-1 to TRBJ2-3; 9 nucleotides match TRBD2. V lost 0 bases, J lost 0 bases, and 10 bases stayed unmatched. This CDR3 is built from 19 residues. Per germline, CDR1 MGHRA and CDR2 YSYEKL. CDR3 sequence reads: CASSQDNRAGGPSTDTQYF. The CDR3 DNA reads as TGCGCCAGCAGCCAAGATAATAGAGCGGGGGGCCCTAGCACAGATACGCAGTATTTT.

This clone came up a few times. The V gene is TRBV7-2, the J gene TRBJ1-1; tentatively, D is TRBD1 (6 bases). With 5 bases removed from V and 7 bases from J, the gap between germline ends came to 14 bases. Germline assignment: CDR1 SGHTA and CDR2 FQGNSA. This CDR3 has 13 residues. The CDR3 sequence: CASSPDSAIEAFF. Here the CDR3 DNA reads TGTGCCAGCAGCCCGGACAGCGCAATTGAAGCTTTCTTT. The full variable domain, rest sourced from reference TRBV7-2 and TRBJ1-1, is GAGVSQSPSNKVTEKGKDVELRCDPISGHTALYWYRQSLGQGLEFLIYFQGNSAPDKSGLPSDRFSAERTGGSVSTLTIQRTQQEDSAVYLCASSPDSAIEAFFGQGTRLTVV.

V and J are TRBV7-9 and TRBJ2-1; 8 bases fit TRBD2. Germline-derived CDR1 and CDR2 are SEHNR and FQNEAQ (reference sequence). J was trimmed by 0 bases and V by 5 bases; bases with no gene match: 12. The CDR3 spans 18 residues. Written as DNA, the CDR3 is TGTGCCAGCAGCAGTGCCTCACTCGGGGGGGCCTCCTACAATGAGCAGTTCTTC. Translation gives CASSSASLGGASYNEQFF.

The chain carries TRBV6-5 and TRBJ2-7; D is possibly TRBD2 (5 bases). The V end was cut by 7 bases, the J end by 1 base, with 11 bases between. The CDR3 contains 13 residues. CDR1 is MNHEY, CDR2 SVGAGI, per germline. The CDR3 coding sequence is TGTGCCAGCAACGGAGGTGGGTCCTACGAGCAGTACTTC. Translated: CASNGGGSYEQYF.

J is TRBJ2-5 and V is TRBV5-4; D may be TRBD1 or TRBD2 (6 bases each). CDR1 is SGHNT and CDR2 is YYREEE in the germline V gene (reference sequence). The CDR3 is 14 residues long. The germline V and J ends were trimmed by 4 bases and 5 bases, with 15 bases remaining between them. CDR3: CASSLSGAGETQYF. The CDR3 DNA reads TGTGCCAGCAGCCTCTCGGGGGCCGGGGAGACCCAGTACTTC.

This clone is termed medium-sized. CDR3 coding DNA: TGTGCCAGCAGCTTAGCAGGCCCCCTAGAGACCCAGTACTTC. Translation: CASSLAGPLETQYF. V is TRBV7-2 and J is TRBJ2-5, with D hard to call. Between the trimmed V and J ends, which lost 0 bases and 4 bases, there was a span of 9 bases. CDR1 and CDR2 (germline): SGHTA, FQGNSA. The CDR3 is made up of 14 amino acids.

This clone came up a few times. This sequence joins TRBV4-3 and TRBJ2-5, with D uncertain. The CDR3 has 13 residues. Germline CDR1 and CDR2: LGHNA and YSLEER. V was cut by 0 bases and J by 4 bases, with 6 bases left in between. CDR3 in amino acids: CASSQDQVETQYF. The CDR3 DNA reads as TGCGCCAGCAGCCAAGATCAGGTAGAGACCCAGTACTTC.

The chain is built from TRBV5-6 and TRBJ1-2; no reliable D call. Trimming took 0 bases from V and 4 from J, leaving 13 bases between them. This CDR3 comprises 15 residues. Germline values: CDR1 SGHDT, CDR2 YYEEEE. This CDR3 is CASSLEARLGYGYTF. For the CDR3, the DNA is TGTGCCAGCAGCTTGGAGGCCAGGCTAGGCTATGGCTACACCTTC.

The rearrangement links TRBV5-1 to TRBJ2-5, with D maybe TRBD2 (5 bases). The V end lost 2 bases, the J end lost 2 bases, and 10 bases lay between the germline ends. Germline assignment: CDR1 SGHRS and CDR2 YFSETQ. CDR3 size: 14 residues. CDR3 protein: CASSFSEAQETQYF. CDR3 bases: TGCGCCAGCAGCTTTAGCGAGGCTCAAGAGACCCAGTACTTC. The full variable domain, its missing parts supplied by reference TRBV5-1 and TRBJ2-5, is KAGVTQTPRYLIKTRGQQVTLSCSPISGHRSVSWYQQTPGQGLQFLFEYFSETQRNKGNFPGRFSGRQFSNSRSEMNVSTLELGDSALYLCASSFSEAQETQYFGPGTRLLVL.

The chain carries TRBV28 and TRBJ2-6; TRBD1 matches at 9 bases. V was clipped by 6 bases and J by 1 base; unmatched bases: 7. The germline CDR1 and CDR2 sequences are MDHEN and SYDVKM. This CDR3 comprises 17 residues. In nucleotides, the CDR3 is TGTGCCAGCAGAACGGGACAGGGTTTATCTGGGGCCAACGTCCTGACTTTC. Its protein is CASRTGQGLSGANVLTF.

In DNA form, the CDR3 reads TGTGCCAGCACTAGCGGCTACTACGAGCAGTACTTC. It yields the protein CASTSGYYEQYF. The chain is built from TRBV6-5 and TRBJ2-7; 7 bases fit TRBD2. From germline, CDR1 is MNHEY and CDR2 SVGAGI. There are 12 residues in the CDR3. V gave up 7 bases and J gave up 3 bases; unmatched junction bases: 3.